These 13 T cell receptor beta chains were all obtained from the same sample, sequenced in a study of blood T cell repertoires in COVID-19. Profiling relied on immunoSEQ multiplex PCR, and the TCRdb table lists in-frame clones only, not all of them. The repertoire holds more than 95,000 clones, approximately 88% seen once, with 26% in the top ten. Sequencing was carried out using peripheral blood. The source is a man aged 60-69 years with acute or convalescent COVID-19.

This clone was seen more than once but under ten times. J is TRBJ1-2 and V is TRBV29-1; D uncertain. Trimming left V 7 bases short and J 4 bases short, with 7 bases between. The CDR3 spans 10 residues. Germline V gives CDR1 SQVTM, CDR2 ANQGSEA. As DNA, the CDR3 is TGCAGCGCGGACGGCTATGGCTACACCTTC. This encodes CSADGYGYTF.

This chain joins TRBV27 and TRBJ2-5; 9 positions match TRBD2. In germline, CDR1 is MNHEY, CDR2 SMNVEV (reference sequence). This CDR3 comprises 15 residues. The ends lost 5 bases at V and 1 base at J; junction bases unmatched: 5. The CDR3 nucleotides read TGTGCCAGCAGTAGTCGACTAGCGGCCCAAGAGACCCAGTACTTC. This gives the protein CASSSRLAAQETQYF.

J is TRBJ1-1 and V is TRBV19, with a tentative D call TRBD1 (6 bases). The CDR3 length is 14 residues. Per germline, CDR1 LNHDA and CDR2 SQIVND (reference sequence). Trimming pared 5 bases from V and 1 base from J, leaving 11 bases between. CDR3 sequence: CASSSRRGNTEAFF. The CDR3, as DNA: TGTGCCAGTAGTTCCCGCAGGGGGAACACTGAAGCTTTCTTT.

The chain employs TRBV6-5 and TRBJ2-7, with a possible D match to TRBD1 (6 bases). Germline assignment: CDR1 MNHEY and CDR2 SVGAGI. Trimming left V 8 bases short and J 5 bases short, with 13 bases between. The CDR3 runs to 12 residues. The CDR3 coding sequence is TGTGCCAGCGGCCAGGGGACCCACGAGCAGTACGTC. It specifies CASGQGTHEQYV.

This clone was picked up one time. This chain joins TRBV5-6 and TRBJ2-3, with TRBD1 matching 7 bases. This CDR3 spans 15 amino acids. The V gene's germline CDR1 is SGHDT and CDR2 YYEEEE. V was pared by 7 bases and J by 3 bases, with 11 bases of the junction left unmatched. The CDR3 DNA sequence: TGTGCCAGCTCTGCCCCGACAGGGCTAACAGATACGCAGTATTTT. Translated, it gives CASSAPTGLTDTQYF.

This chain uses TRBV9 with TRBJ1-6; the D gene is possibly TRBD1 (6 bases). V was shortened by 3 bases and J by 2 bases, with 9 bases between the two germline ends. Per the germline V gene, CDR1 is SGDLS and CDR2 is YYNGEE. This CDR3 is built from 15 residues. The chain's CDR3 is CASSASGAYNSPLHF. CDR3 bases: TGTGCCAGCAGCGCGTCAGGGGCCTATAATTCACCCCTCCACTTT.

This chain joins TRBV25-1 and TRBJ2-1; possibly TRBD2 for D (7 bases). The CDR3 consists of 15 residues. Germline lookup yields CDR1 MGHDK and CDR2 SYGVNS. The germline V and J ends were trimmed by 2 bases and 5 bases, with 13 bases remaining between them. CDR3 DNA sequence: TGTGCCAGCAGTGAACTGGGGGGGGCCCACAATGAGCAGTTCTTC. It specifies CASSELGGAHNEQFF.

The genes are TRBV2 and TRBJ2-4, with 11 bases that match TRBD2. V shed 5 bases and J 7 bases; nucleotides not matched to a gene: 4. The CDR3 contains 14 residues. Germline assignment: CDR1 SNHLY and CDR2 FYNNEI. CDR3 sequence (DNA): TGTGCCAGCAGTTCACTAGCGGGAGTTAACATTCAGTACTTC. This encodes CASSSLAGVNIQYF. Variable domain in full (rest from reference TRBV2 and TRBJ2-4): EPEVTQTPSHQVTQMGQEVILRCVPISNHLYFYWYRQILGQKVEFLVSFYNNEISEKSEIFDDQFSVERPDGSNFTLKIRSTKLEDSAMYFCASSSLAGVNIQYFGAGTRLSVL.

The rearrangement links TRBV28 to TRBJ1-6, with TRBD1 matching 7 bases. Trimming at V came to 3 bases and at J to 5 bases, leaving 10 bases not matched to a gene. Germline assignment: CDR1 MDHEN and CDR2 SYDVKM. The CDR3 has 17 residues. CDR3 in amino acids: CASSLAGQLTNNSPLHF. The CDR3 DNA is TGTGCCAGCAGTTTGGCGGGACAGCTAACAAATAATTCACCCCTCCACTTT.

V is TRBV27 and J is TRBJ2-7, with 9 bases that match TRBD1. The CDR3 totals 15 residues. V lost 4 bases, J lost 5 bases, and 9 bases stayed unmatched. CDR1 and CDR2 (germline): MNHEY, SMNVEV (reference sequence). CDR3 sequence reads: CASSYNGDRVNEQYF. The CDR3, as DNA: TGTGCCAGCAGTTATAATGGGGACAGGGTCAACGAGCAGTACTTC.

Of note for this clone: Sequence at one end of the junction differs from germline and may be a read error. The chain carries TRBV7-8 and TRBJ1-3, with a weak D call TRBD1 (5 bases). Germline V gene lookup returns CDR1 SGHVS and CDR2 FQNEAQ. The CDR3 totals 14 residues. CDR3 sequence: CVSSPDSPGNTIYF. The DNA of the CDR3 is TGTGTCAGCAGCCCAGACAGTCCTGGAAACACCATATATTTT.

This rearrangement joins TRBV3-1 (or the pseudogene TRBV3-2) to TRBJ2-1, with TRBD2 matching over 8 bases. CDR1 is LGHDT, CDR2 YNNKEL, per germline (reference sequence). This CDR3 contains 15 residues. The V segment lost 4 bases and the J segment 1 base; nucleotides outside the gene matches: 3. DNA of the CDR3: TGTGCCAGCAGCCCCACTAGCGGTTCCTACAATGAGCAGTTCTTC. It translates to CASSPTSGSYNEQFF.

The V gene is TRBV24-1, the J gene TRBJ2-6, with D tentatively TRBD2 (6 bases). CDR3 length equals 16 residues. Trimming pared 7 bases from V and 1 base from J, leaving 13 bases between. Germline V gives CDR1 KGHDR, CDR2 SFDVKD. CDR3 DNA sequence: TGTGCCACCAGCAATAGGGGAGGATCTGGGGCCAACGTCCTGACTTTC. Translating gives CATSNRGGSGANVLTF.